This T cell receptor (beta chain) originates from a study of shared clonotypes between healthy human individuals. Study results and caveats: Among donors, clonotype sharing was expected to be affected by sequencing depth.

Worth noting for this clone: What it recognizes is unknown.

Study processing details: In the immunoSEQ data, sequences were junction-only and lacked quality scores, so filtering differed. Generated by immunoSEQ multiplex PCR, the TCRdb table keeps only in-frame clones and is missing some. V and J calls and clone size are as listed in that table; D and trimming were resolved from the DNA. The sample has around 2.1 million clones, roughly 91% seen once. Looked up from germline, CDR1 is SGHRS and CDR2 is YFSETQ. The CDR3 is 15 amino acids. V trimming: 4 bases; J trimming: 1 base; junction bases outside the gene matches: 8. Terminally differentiated effector memory CD45RA+ cells were excluded from the naive CD8 cells, which were CD45RO-negative and positively selected for CCR7. Adult Caucasians living in Nashville, Tennessee made up all of the donors.

J is TRBJ2-7 and V is TRBV5-1; 7 nucleotides match TRBD1. The clonotype was recovered from a man between 18 and 35 years old in good health. Some clones in this sample may be carry-over from other donors' samples. The sequenced material came from naive CD8+ T cells from PBMCs. CDR3 region: CASSIRGIGSYEQYF. In DNA form, the CDR3 reads TGCGCCAGCAGCATCAGGGGGATAGGATCCTACGAGCAGTACTTC.